These T cell receptor beta chains were read from a single sample in a study of memory CD4+ T cells and cytomegalovirus serostatus. The method was immunoSEQ multiplex PCR; TCRdb's version includes in-frame clones alone and lacks a portion of them. The repertoire holds approximately 27,000 clones, with about 70% as singletons. The sample comprised memory CD4+ T cells from blood. The origin of the receptors is an adult in good health and CMV-seronegative. Each CDR3 is given without its conserved first and last residue. The D gene is left open where the match is weak.

TRBJ1-2 12 TRBV7-2 . ASNPLGQAYGYT
TRBJ1-1 9 TRBV12-5 . ASGLNWVTF
TRBJ2-7 12 TRBV18 TRBD1 ASSPGTGAYEQY
TRBJ1-1 13 TRBV7-6 . ASSLSFGGGTEAF
TRBJ1-1 9 TRBV2 . ASARNTEAF
TRBJ2-7 13 TRBV5-5 TRBD2 ASSTPGLAGDEQY
TRBJ2-1 18 TRBV27 TRBD2 ASSLYRLAGGGRTYNEQF
TRBJ2-2 13 TRBV7-2 . ASSLILSNTGELF
TRBJ2-5 14 TRBV5-1 . ASSLGSTGSQETQY
TRBJ1-4 15 TRBV21-1 . ASSSTGGSVTNEKLF
TRBJ2-5 13 TRBV28 TRBD2 ASSGLAGFGETQY
TRBJ1-1 10 TRBV30 TRBD1 AWAQGDTEAF
TRBJ2-7 13 TRBV2 TRBD1 ASSGRDRGPYEQY
TRBJ2-1 13 TRBV4-1 . ASSQSTGPYNEQF
TRBJ1-2 15 TRBV4-3 . ASSQEIYPGPNYGYT